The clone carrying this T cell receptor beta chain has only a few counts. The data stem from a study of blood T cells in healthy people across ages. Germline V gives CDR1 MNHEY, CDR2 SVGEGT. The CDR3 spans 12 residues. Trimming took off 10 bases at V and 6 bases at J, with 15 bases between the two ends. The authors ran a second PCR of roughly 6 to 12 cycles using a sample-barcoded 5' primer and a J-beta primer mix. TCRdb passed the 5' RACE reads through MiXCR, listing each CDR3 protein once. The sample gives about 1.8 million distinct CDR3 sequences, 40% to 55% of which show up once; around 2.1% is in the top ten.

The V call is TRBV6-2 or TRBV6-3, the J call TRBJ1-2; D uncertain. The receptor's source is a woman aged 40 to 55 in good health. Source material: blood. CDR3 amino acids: CATIDSLDGYTF. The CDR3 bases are TGTGCCACTATAGACTCCTTGGATGGCTACACCTTC.